This entry lists 7 T cell receptor beta chains sequenced from one sample in a study of blood T cell repertoires in COVID-19. Profiled with immunoSEQ multiplex PCR; TCRdb holds only in-frame clones, not every one. Here the sample spans more than 150,000 clones, 60% to 80% being singletons. The sequenced sample consisted of peripheral blood. The source of these receptors is a woman in her 70s with acute or convalescent COVID-19.

The CDR3 DNA reads as TGTGCCAGCAGGCCCCGACTAGCGGTCGGGAGGATCGGGGAGCTGTTTTTT. As protein: CASRPRLAVGRIGELFF. V usage is TRBV28 and J usage is TRBJ2-2; 9 bases are shared with TRBD2. Germline V CDR1 and CDR2: MDHEN, SYDVKM. This CDR3 spans 17 amino acids. With V trimmed by 6 bases and J by 7 bases, 15 bases remained unmatched.

This clone was detected once. This sequence joins TRBV5-1 and TRBJ1-4; D might be TRBD1 (5 bases). The germline V and J ends were trimmed by 5 bases and 5 bases, with 13 bases remaining between them. Germline CDR1 is SGHRS and CDR2 is YFSETQ. The CDR3 has 14 amino acids. CDR3 nucleotides: TGCGCCAGCAGAACAGGATCCCTAAATGAAAAACTGTTTTTT. Amino acid sequence: CASRTGSLNEKLFF.

The chain recombines TRBV27 with TRBJ1-2; TRBD1 matches 7 bases. This CDR3 comprises 16 residues. Germline V CDR1 and CDR2: MNHEY, SMNVEV (reference sequence). Germline trimming cut 6 bases from V and 0 bases from J; bases unmatched to any gene: 10. CDR3 amino acids: CASRNPRQGANYGYTF. The CDR3 nucleotides are TGTGCCAGCAGAAACCCCAGACAGGGAGCTAACTATGGCTACACCTTC.

The chain links TRBV7-8 to TRBJ1-5, with 9 bases lining up with TRBD1. CDR1 and CDR2 (germline): SGHVS, FQNEAQ. The CDR3 loop spans 16 amino acids. J lost 4 bases, V lost 5 bases, and 9 bases had no gene match. The CDR3 spells CASSVDTGGRNQPQHF. Written as DNA, the CDR3 is TGTGCCAGCAGCGTTGACACAGGGGGCCGGAATCAGCCCCAGCATTTT.

V and J are TRBV5-6 and TRBJ1-6; weak D call: TRBD1 (5 bases). CDR3 length equals 15 residues. V dropped 0 bases and J dropped 7 bases, with 11 bases sitting between them. Germline CDR1 SGHDT, CDR2 YYEEEE. As DNA, the CDR3 is TGTGCCAGCAGCTTGGGGACATCAATAAATTCACCCCTCCACTTT. Its translation is CASSLGTSINSPLHF.

This clone came up once. V and J are TRBV6-1 and TRBJ1-5; possible D gene TRBD1, 5 bases. V lost 2 bases and J 0 bases, leaving 8 bases between the germline ends. Germline CDR1 and CDR2: MNHNS and SASEGT. The CDR3 spans 15 residues. As DNA, the CDR3 is TGTGCCAGCAGTGAAAGGGGTTATAGCAATCAGCCCCAGCATTTT. Protein product: CASSERGYSNQPQHF.

The chain links TRBV11-2 to TRBJ2-2; 9 bases map to TRBD2. The CDR3 runs 18 residues. V dropped 0 bases and J dropped 10; count of bases not matched to a gene: 15. Per the germline V gene, CDR1 is SGHAT and CDR2 is FQNNGV. This CDR3 is CASSLDVWVAGDNKELFF. CDR3 nucleotide sequence: TGTGCCAGCAGCTTAGACGTATGGGTAGCGGGAGATAATAAGGAGCTGTTTTTT.